The rows below give T cell receptor beta chains drawn from one sample of a study of blood T cell repertoires in COVID-19. The data were produced by immunoSEQ multiplex PCR, yet TCRdb's version contains in-frame clones alone and is incomplete. The sample shows about 75,000 clones, about 91% of them seen only once. The sample was peripheral blood. Source of these receptors: a woman between 45 and 65 years old with acute or convalescent COVID-19. Both conserved end residues are part of each CDR3. A D gene is named only where the DNA matches it firmly. Part of the rows lack a size; the others show once, few, many or a class for expanded clones.

V,D,size,J,DNA,CDR3
TRBV3-1/TRBV3-2,TRBD2,NA,TRBJ2-3,TGTGCCAGCAGCCCGACTAGCGTCTCGGAGGATACGCAGTATTTT,CASSPTSVSEDTQYF
TRBV11-3,TRBD2,NA,TRBJ2-7,TGTGCCAGCAGCCGGGGGACTACCTACGAGCAGTACTTC,CASSRGTTYEQYF
TRBV5-6,NA,NA,TRBJ1-2,TGTGCCAGCAGCTTGGTCTCGGGGGATGGCTACACCTTC,CASSLVSGDGYTF
TRBV4-1,NA,once,TRBJ1-6,TGCGCCAGCAGCCAGCCCTATTCCTATAATTCACCCCTCCACTTT,CASSQPYSYNSPLHF
TRBV7-8,TRBD1,NA,TRBJ1-2,TGTGCCAGCAGCTTAGTGGGACAGGGAGACGGCTACACCTTC,CASSLVGQGDGYTF
TRBV25-1,TRBD1,NA,TRBJ2-3,TGTGCCAGCAGTGGCGACAGGGGGATCACAGATACGCAGTATTTT,CASSGDRGITDTQYF
TRBV18,TRBD1,NA,TRBJ1-3,TGTGCCAGCTCGCCCGACAGGGTAGGAGGAAACACCATATATTTT,CASSPDRVGGNTIYF
TRBV13,NA,NA,TRBJ1-3,TGTGCCAGCAGCTTAGGACAGGCGAGCTCTGGAAACACCATATATTTT,CASSLGQASSGNTIYF
TRBV10-2,TRBD1,NA,TRBJ1-6,TGCGCCAGCAGTGAAGACAGGGTGTACTCACCCCTCCACTTT,CASSEDRVYSPLHF
TRBV4-2,TRBD2,NA,TRBJ2-1,TGTGCCAGCAGCCAGGATCCCCTAGCGGGGGGAAACAATGAGCAGTTCTTC,CASSQDPLAGGNNEQFF
TRBV5-1,NA,NA,TRBJ1-5,TGCGCCAGCAGCTTAACCTACAATCAGCCCCAGCATTTT,CASSLTYNQPQHF
TRBV7-3,TRBD1,once,TRBJ1-5,TGTGCCAGCAGCTTAATGACAGGGTTGGGGAGCAATCAGCCCCAGCATTTT,CASSLMTGLGSNQPQHF
TRBV19,NA,NA,TRBJ1-1,TGTGCCAGTAGTATCTCGGGACTTCGGAACACTGAAGCTTTCTTT,CASSISGLRNTEAFF
TRBV6-5,NA,NA,TRBJ1-3,TGTGCCAGCAGATCACAGGTTTACTCTGGAAACACCATATATTTT,CASRSQVYSGNTIYF
TRBV28,TRBD1,once,TRBJ1-2,TGTGCCAGCAGAACGAAAGACCGGGACAGGGGAGGAAATAACTATGGCTACACCTTC,CASRTKDRDRGGNNYGYTF
TRBV19,NA,once,TRBJ1-1,TGTGCCAGTAGTAGAACAGGGTTGGCCACTGAAGCTTTCTTT,CASSRTGLATEAFF
TRBV19,NA,NA,TRBJ1-1,TGTGCCAGTAGTATAGATGGGGGGGCGAGGAACACTGAAGCTTTCTTT,CASSIDGGARNTEAFF
TRBV18,TRBD1,once,TRBJ1-4,TGTGCCAGCAACAGGGGGGCTAATGAAAAACTGTTTTTT,CASNRGANEKLFF
TRBV19,NA,NA,TRBJ1-5,TGTGCCAGTACTTACGGGGGTAGCAATCAGCCCCAGCATTTT,CASTYGGSNQPQHF
TRBV10-1,TRBD1,NA,TRBJ2-1,TGCGCCAGCAGTGACCGGACAGGGCGATTGAATGAGCAGTTCTTC,CASSDRTGRLNEQFF
TRBV27,NA,once,TRBJ1-6,TGTGCCAGCAGTTTGGCCCTCGGAGGAAGTTCACCCCTCCACTTT,CASSLALGGSSPLHF
TRBV29-1,NA,NA,TRBJ1-4,TGCAGCGTTCAAGGGGGGGGATCGGGCGAAAAACTGTTTTTT,CSVQGGGSGEKLFF
TRBV7-2,TRBD1,NA,TRBJ1-5,TGTGCCAGCAGCCTTGGGTCAGGAGGGACAGGGTTTCGTCCCCAGCATTTT,CASSLGSGGTGFRPQHF
TRBV11-2,NA,NA,TRBJ2-1,TGTGCCAGCAGCTTAATTAGTGGTGGTACCGTCGATGAGCAGTTCTTC,CASSLISGGTVDEQFF
TRBV11-2,TRBD1,NA,TRBJ1-3,TGTGCCAGCAGCGACAGGGACAGCTACACCATATATTTT,CASSDRDSYTIYF
TRBV5-1,NA,NA,TRBJ1-2,TGCGCCAGCAGCTTGAGTCACAGGGATGGCTACACCTTC,CASSLSHRDGYTF
TRBV5-6,NA,few,TRBJ1-3,TGTGCCAGCAGCTTGGGCAGCACGGGTAACACCATATATTTT,CASSLGSTGNTIYF
TRBV28,TRBD1,once,TRBJ1-2,TGTGCCAGCTGGGACAGCAGCTATGGCTACACCTTC,CASWDSSYGYTF
TRBV28,NA,NA,TRBJ2-7,TGTGCCAGCAGTTTAGCGGGGACGACCTACGAGCAGTACTTC,CASSLAGTTYEQYF
TRBV2,TRBD1,NA,TRBJ1-4,TGTGCCAGCAGTACGGACAGGGCGGGGGCTAATTTTGAAAAACTGTTTTTT,CASSTDRAGANFEKLFF
TRBV15,TRBD1,NA,TRBJ2-6,TGTGCCACCAGCGCCCGGGACAGGGGGATCGGGGCCAACGTCCTGACTTTC,CATSARDRGIGANVLTF
TRBV2,TRBD1,NA,TRBJ2-2,TGTGCCAGCAATCGACAGGGGAACACCGGGGAGCTGTTTTTT,CASNRQGNTGELFF
TRBV4-3,NA,NA,TRBJ2-3,TGCGCCAGCAGCCAAGCCGCGGGCATCACAGATACGCAGTATTTT,CASSQAAGITDTQYF
TRBV11-2,NA,NA,TRBJ2-7,TGTGCCAGCAGCGCCGGACTCCTCCAAACCTACGAGCAGTACTTC,CASSAGLLQTYEQYF
TRBV6-1,NA,NA,TRBJ2-1,TGTGCCAGCAGTGAAGCGCGGTTAGTCCCTTCGCCGTTCTTC,CASSEARLVPSPFF
TRBV14,TRBD1,NA,TRBJ1-2,TGTGCCAGCAGCTGGGACAGGGCCCTCGGCTACACCTTC,CASSWDRALGYTF
TRBV4-2,NA,NA,TRBJ1-2,TGTGCCAGCAGCCAAGGGAGGGAGCCCACGCCGTACACCTTC,CASSQGREPTPYTF
TRBV19,NA,NA,TRBJ2-7,TGTGCCAGTAGTATAGGTGGCAGCTCCTACGAGCAGTACTTC,CASSIGGSSYEQYF
TRBV2,TRBD1,once,TRBJ1-6,TGTGCCAGCAGCTTAGGACAGGACTTGGGGGCCCTCCACTTT,CASSLGQDLGALHF
TRBV4-1,NA,NA,TRBJ2-7,TGCGCCAGCAGCCAAGAATCTGGGGGGGCGATCGAGCAGTACTTC,CASSQESGGAIEQYF
TRBV5-1,TRBD1,few,TRBJ1-6,TGCGCCAGCAGCCTAAGACAGGGGGCGGATTCACCCCTCCACTTT,CASSLRQGADSPLHF
TRBV28,TRBD2,NA,TRBJ2-3,TGTGCCAGCAGTGAGATTCTAGCGGACCCCACAGATACGCAGTATTTT,CASSEILADPTDTQYF
TRBV18,TRBD2,NA,TRBJ2-5,TGTGCCAGCTCACCTGGACTAGCGGGAGAAGAGACCCAGTACTTC,CASSPGLAGEETQYF
TRBV27,TRBD2,NA,TRBJ2-3,TGTGCCAGTAAGCGGGAGTCTGGATTTAAGGACACAGATACGCAGTATTTT,CASKRESGFKDTDTQYF
TRBV7-2,NA,NA,TRBJ1-3,TGTGCCAGCAGCTCCAGGGGTGTCGGAAACACCATATATTTT,CASSSRGVGNTIYF
TRBV5-1,TRBD2,NA,TRBJ2-7,TGCGCCAGCAGCTTGGTTTCTAGCGGGAGTAACGAGCAGTACTTC,CASSLVSSGSNEQYF
TRBV6-5,TRBD1,NA,TRBJ2-2,TGTGCCAGCAGTCAGGGGGCCCAGTTCACCGGGGAGCTGTTTTTT,CASSQGAQFTGELFF
TRBV7-6,NA,few,TRBJ2-7,TGTGCCAGCAGCCCCTCCCCCACAGGAACCTTTGGGGAGCAGTACTTC,CASSPSPTGTFGEQYF
TRBV7-9,NA,once,TRBJ1-1,TGTGCCAGCAGCGAACAGGGAGTTTACACTGAAGCTTTCTTT,CASSEQGVYTEAFF
TRBV9,TRBD2,NA,TRBJ2-2,TGTGCCAGCAGCGTATTTAGCGGGAGGGCCGACACCGGGGAGCTGTTTTTT,CASSVFSGRADTGELFF
TRBV28,TRBD1,NA,TRBJ2-1,TGTGCCAGCAGTTTATTGCAACAGGGGGCTAAATGGTTCTTC,CASSLLQQGAKWFF
TRBV5-1,TRBD1,NA,TRBJ1-1,TGCGCCAGCAGCTGGGGGACAGTCTCCTCGTCGCGTTCTGAAGCTTTCTTT,CASSWGTVSSSRSEAFF
TRBV20-1,NA,NA,TRBJ2-5,TGCAGTGCTAGTGGGGACTTTCAAGAGACCCAGTACTTC,CSASGDFQETQYF
TRBV2,NA,NA,TRBJ2-7,TGTGCCAGCAGTGAAGGGGCCTCGAGTGAGCAGTACTTC,CASSEGASSEQYF